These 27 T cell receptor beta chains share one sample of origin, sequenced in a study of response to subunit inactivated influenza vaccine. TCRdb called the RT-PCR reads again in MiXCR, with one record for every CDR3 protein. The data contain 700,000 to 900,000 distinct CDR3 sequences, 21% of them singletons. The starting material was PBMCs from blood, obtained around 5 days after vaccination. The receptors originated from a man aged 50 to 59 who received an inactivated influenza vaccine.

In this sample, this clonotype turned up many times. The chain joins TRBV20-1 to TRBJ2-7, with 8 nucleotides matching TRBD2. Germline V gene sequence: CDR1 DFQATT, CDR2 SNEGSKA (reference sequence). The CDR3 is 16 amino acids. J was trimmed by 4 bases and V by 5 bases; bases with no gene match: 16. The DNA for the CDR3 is TGCAGTGCTGTCGACTTAGCGGGGTCGACGAAATACGAGCAGTACTTC. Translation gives CSAVDLAGSTKYEQYF.

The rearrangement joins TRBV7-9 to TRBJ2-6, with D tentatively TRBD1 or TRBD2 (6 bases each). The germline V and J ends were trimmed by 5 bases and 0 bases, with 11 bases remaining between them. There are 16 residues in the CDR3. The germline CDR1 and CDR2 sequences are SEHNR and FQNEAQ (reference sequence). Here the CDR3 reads CASSGGTNSGANVLTF. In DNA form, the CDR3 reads TGTGCCAGCAGCGGGGGGACAAACTCTGGGGCCAACGTCCTGACTTTC.

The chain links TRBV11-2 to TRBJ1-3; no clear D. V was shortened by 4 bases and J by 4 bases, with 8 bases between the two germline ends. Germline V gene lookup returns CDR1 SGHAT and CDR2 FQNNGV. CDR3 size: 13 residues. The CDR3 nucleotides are TGTGCCAGCAGCTCCCCGACAGGAAACACCATATATTTT. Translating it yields CASSSPTGNTIYF.

CDR3 coding DNA: TGCGCCAGCAGCACCCGACTAGCGGGGACCGAGACCCAGTACTTC. Protein sequence: CASSTRLAGTETQYF. The rearrangement joins TRBV4-3 to TRBJ2-5; 11 bases are a match to TRBD2. The J segment lost 5 bases and the V segment lost 5 bases, leaving 7 bases of the junction unmatched. This CDR3 region has 15 residues. Germline V gene sequence: CDR1 LGHNA, CDR2 YSLEER.

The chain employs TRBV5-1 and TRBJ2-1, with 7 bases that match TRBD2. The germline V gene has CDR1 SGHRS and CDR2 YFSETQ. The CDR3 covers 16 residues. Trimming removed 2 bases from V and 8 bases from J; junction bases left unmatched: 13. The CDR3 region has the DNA TGCGCCAGCAGCTTACTCACCGGGACTACCCCTGATGAGCAGTTCTTC. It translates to CASSLLTGTTPDEQFF.

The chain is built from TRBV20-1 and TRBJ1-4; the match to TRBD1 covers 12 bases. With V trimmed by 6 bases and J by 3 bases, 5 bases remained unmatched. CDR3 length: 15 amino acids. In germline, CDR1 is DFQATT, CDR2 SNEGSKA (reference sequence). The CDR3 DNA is TGCAGTGCCGGGACAGGGGGCGCACCTAATGAAAAACTGTTTTTT. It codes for CSAGTGGAPNEKLFF.

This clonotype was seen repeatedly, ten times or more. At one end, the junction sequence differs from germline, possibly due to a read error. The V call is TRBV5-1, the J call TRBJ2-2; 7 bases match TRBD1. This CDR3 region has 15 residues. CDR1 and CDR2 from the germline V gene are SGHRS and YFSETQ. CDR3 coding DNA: TGTGCCAGCAGTTCCGGGACAGCGAACACCGGGGAGCTGTTTTTT. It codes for CASSSGTANTGELFF.

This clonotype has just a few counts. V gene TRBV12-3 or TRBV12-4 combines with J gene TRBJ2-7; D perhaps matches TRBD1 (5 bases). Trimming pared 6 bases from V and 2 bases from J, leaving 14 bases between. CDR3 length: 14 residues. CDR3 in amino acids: CASRRDSPTYEQYF. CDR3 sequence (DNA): TGTGCCAGCAGACGCGACAGTCCTACCTACGAGCAGTACTTC.

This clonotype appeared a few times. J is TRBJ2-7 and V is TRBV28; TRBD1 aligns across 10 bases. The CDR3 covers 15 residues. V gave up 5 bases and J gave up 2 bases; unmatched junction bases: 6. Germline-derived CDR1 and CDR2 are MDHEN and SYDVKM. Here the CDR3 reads CASSPTGTGAYEQYF. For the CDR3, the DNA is TGTGCCAGCAGTCCGACCGGGACAGGGGCCTACGAGCAGTACTTC.

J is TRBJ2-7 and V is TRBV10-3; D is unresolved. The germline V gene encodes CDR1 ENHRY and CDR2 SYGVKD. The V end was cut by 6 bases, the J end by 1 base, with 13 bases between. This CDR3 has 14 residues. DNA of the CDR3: TGTGCCATCAGGTCGACGGTTTCGTCCTACGAGCAGTACTTC. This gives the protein CAIRSTVSSYEQYF.

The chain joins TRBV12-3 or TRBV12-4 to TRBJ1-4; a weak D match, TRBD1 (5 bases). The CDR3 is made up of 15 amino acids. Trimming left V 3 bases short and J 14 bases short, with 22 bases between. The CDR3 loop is CASSFGEGRTQRLFF. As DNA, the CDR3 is TGTGCCAGCAGTTTCGGCGAGGGACGAACCCAGAGGCTGTTTTTT.

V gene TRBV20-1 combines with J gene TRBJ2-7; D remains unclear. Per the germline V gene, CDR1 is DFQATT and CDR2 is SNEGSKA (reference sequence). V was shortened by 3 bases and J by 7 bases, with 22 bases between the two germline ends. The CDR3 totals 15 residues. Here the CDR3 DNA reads TGCAGTGCTAGCCCTGTACAGCGTTCCTTTCTAGAGCAGTACTTC. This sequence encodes CSASPVQRSFLEQYF.

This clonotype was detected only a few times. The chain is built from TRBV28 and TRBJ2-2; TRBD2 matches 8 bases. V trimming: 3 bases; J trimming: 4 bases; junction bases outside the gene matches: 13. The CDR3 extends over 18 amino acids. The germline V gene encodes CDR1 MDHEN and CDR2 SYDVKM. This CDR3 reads CASSLRGATGFTTGELFF. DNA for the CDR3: TGTGCCAGCAGTTTGCGGGGGGCGACCGGGTTCACCACCGGGGAGCTGTTTTTT.

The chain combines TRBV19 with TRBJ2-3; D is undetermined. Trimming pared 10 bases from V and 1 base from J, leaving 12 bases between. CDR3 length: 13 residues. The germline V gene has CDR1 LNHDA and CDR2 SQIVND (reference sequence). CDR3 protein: CATSHGRTDTQYF. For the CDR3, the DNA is TGTGCCACTTCGCACGGACGCACAGATACGCAGTATTTT.

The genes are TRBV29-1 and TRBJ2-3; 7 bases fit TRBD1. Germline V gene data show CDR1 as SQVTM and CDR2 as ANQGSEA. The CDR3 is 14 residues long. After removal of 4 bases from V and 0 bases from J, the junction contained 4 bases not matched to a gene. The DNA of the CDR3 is TGCAGCGTTGGGAAGGACAGGAGCACAGATACGCAGTATTTT. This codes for CSVGKDRSTDTQYF.

CDR3 region: CSARGRGSNQPQHF. The DNA for the CDR3 is TGCAGTGCTAGGGGCAGGGGGAGCAATCAGCCCCAGCATTTT. This rearrangement joins TRBV20-1 to TRBJ1-5; 7 positions agree with TRBD1. The V gene's germline CDR1 is DFQATT and CDR2 SNEGSKA (reference sequence). The CDR3 totals 14 residues. With 3 bases clipped from V and 1 base from J, the junction kept 3 bases outside the gene matches.

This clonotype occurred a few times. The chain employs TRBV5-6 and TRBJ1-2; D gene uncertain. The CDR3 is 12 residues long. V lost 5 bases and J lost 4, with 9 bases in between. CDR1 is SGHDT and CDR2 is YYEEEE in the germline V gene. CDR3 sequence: CASSSSGYGYTF. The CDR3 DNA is TGTGCCAGCAGTTCGAGTGGCTATGGCTACACCTTC.

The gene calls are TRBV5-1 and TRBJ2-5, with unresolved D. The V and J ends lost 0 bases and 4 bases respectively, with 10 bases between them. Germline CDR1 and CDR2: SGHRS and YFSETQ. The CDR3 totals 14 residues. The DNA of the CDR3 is TGCGCCAGCAGCTTGGCCTCCCCCGGAGAGACCCAGTACTTC. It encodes CASSLASPGETQYF.

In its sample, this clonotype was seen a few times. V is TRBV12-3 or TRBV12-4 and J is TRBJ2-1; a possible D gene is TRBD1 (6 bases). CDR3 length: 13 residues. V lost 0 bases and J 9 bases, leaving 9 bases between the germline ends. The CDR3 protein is CASSLAQGSEQFF. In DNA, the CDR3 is TGTGCCAGCAGTTTAGCGCAGGGGTCTGAGCAGTTCTTC.

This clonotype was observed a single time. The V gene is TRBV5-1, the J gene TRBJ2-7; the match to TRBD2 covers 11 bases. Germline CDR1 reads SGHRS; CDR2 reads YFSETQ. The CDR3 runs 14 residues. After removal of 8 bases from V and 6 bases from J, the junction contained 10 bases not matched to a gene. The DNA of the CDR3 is TGCGCCAGTCGGGACACTAGCGGGGGTGGCGAGCAGTACTTC. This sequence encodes CASRDTSGGGEQYF. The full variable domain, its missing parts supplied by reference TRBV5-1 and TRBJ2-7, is KAGVTQTPRYLIKTRGQQVTLSCSPISGHRSVSWYQQTPGQGLQFLFEYFSETQRNKGNFPGRFSGRQFSNSRSEMNVSTLELGDSALYLCASRDTSGGGEQYFGPGTRLTVT.

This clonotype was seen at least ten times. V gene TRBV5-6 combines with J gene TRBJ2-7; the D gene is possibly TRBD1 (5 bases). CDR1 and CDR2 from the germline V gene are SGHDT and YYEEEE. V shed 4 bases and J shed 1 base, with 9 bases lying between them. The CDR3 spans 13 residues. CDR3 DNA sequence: TGTGCCAGCAGCATGACAGAGTCCTACGAGCAGTACTTC. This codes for CASSMTESYEQYF.

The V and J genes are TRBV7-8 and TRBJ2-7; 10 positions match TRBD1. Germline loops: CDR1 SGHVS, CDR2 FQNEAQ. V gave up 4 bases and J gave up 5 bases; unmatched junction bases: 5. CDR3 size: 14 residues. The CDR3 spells CASSSPGQGNEQYF. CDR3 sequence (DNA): TGTGCCAGCAGCTCCCCGGGACAGGGGAACGAGCAGTACTTC.

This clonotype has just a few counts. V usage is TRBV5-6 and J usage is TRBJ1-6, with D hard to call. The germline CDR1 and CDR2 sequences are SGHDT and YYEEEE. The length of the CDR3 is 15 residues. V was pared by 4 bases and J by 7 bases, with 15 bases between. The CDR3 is CASSARNGGNSPLHF. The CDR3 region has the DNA TGTGCCAGCAGCGCCAGGAACGGCGGCAATTCACCCCTCCACTTT.

CDR3 sequence: CASSLLPGLAGGDTQYF. Written as DNA, the CDR3 is TGTGCCAGCAGCTTATTACCGGGACTAGCGGGAGGAGATACGCAGTATTTT. The rearrangement joins TRBV7-2 to TRBJ2-3, with 15 positions matching TRBD2. Germline-derived CDR1 and CDR2 are SGHTA and FQGNSA. The length of the CDR3 is 17 residues. V lost 2 bases to trimming and J lost 5 bases; unmatched junction nucleotides: 5.

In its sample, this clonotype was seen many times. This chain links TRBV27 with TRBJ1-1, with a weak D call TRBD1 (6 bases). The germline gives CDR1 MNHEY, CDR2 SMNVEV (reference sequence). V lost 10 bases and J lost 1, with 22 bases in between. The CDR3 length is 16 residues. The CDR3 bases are TGTGCCACCTTAAAGGGGGTGGGACGGAGGAACACTGAAGCTTTCTTT. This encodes CATLKGVGRRNTEAFF.

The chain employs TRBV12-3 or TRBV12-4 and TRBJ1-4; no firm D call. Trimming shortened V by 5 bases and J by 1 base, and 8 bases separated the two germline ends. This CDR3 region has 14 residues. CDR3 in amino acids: CASSLWVTNEKLFF. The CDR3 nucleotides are TGTGCCAGCAGTCTCTGGGTAACTAATGAAAAACTGTTTTTT.

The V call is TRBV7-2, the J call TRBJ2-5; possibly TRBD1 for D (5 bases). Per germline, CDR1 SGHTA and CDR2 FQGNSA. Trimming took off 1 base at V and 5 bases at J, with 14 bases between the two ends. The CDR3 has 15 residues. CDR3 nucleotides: TGTGCCAGCAGCTTAGAAGGGGCCGCCTTTGAGACCCAGTACTTC. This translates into CASSLEGAAFETQYF.